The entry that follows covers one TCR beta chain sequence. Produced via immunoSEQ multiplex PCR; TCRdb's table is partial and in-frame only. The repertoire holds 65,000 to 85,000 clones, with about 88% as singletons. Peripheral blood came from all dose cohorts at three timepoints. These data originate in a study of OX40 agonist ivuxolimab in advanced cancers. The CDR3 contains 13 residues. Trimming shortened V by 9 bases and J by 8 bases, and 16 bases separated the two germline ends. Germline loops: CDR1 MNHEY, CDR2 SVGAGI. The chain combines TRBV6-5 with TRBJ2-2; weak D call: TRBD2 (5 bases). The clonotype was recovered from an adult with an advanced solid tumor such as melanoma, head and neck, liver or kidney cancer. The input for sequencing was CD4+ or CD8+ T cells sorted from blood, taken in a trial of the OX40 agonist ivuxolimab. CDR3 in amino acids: CASTRSGGGELFF. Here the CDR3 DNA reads TGTGCCAGTACCCGCTCAGGCGGGGGGGAGCTGTTTTTT.